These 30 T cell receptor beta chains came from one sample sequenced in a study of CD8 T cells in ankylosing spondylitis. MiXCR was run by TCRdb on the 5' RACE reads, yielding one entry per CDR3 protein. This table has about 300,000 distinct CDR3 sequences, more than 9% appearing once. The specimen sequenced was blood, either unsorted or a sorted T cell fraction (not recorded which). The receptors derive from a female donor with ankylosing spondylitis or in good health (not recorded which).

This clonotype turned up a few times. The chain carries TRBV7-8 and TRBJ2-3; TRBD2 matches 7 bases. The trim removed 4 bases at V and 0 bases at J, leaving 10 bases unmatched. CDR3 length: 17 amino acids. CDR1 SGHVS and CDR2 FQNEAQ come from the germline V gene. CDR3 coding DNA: TGTGCCAGCAGCTCACTCACCCGGACTAGTAGCACAGATACGCAGTATTTT. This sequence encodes CASSSLTRTSSTDTQYF.

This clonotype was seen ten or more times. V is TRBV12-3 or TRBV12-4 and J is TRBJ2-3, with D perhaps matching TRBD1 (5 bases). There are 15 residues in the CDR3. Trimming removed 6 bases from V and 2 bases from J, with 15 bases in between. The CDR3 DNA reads TGTGCCAGCAGCATCGACAGCACATTCACAGATACGCAGTATTTT. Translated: CASSIDSTFTDTQYF.

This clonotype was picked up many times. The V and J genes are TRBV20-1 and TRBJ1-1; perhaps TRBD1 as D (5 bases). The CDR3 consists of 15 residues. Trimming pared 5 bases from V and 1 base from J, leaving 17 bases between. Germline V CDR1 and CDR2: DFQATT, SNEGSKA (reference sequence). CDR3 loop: CSAYRSIGGNTEAFF. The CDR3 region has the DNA TGCAGTGCTTACAGGTCTATAGGTGGGAACACTGAAGCTTTCTTT.

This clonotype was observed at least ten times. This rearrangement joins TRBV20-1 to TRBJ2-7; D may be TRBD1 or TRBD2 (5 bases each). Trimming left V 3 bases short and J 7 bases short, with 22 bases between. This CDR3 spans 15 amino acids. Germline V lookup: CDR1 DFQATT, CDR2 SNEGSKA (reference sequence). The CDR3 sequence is CSASGPGLLSWEQYF. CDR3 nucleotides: TGCAGTGCTAGTGGTCCGGGGCTTCTCTCATGGGAGCAGTACTTC.

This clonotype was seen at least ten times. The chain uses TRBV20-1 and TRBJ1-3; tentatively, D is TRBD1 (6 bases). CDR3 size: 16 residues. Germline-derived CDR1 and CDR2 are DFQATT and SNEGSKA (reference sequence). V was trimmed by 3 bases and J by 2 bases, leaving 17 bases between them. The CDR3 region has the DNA TGCAGTGCTAGTGCAACTCCACAGGGAGCTGGAAACACCATATATTTT. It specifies CSASATPQGAGNTIYF.

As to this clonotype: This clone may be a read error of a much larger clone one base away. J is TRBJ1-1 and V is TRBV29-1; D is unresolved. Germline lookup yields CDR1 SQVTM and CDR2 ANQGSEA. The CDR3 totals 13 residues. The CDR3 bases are TGCAGCCTTGAAGATTTGTTGGAGGAAGAAGCTTTCTTT. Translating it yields CSLEDLLEEEAFF.

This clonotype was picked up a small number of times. The CDR3 reads CASSPITRVEDIQYF. CDR3 coding DNA: TGTGCCAGCTCACCGATCACGAGAGTCGAGGACATTCAGTACTTC. V gene TRBV18 combines with J gene TRBJ2-4; D unclear. Trimming removed 3 bases at V and 8 bases at J, with 17 bases between. The germline V gene has CDR1 KGHSH and CDR2 LQKENI. This CDR3 spans 15 amino acids.

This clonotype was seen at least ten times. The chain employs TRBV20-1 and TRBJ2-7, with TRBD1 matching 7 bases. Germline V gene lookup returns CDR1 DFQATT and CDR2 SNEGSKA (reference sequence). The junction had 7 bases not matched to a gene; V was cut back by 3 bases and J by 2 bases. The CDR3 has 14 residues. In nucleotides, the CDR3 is TGCAGTGCTAGGGGCCGGACAGGTGCCTACGAGCAGTACTTC. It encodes CSARGRTGAYEQYF.

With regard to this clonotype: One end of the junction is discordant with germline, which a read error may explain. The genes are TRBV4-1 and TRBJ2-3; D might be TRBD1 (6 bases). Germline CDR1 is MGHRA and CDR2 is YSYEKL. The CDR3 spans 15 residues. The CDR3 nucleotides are TGCTCCAGCAGCCAAGAGCAGGGGTTGAGAGATACGCAGTATTTT. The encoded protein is CSSSQEQGLRDTQYF.

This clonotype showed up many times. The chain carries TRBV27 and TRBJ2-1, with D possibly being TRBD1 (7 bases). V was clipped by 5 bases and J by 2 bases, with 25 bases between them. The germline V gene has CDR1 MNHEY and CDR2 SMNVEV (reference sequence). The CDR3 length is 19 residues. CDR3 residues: CASSHHTGGGGGPYNEQFF. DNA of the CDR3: TGTGCCAGCAGTCACCACACCGGGGGTGGAGGGGGCCCCTACAATGAGCAGTTCTTC.

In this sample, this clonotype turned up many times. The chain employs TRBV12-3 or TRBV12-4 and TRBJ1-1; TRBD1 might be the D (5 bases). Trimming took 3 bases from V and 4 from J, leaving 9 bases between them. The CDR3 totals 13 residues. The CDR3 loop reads CASSFAGPTEAFF. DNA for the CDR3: TGTGCCAGCAGTTTCGCAGGGCCCACTGAAGCTTTCTTT.

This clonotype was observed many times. The CDR3 is CASSWDLTNGELFF. The CDR3 DNA reads as TGCGCCAGCAGCTGGGACCTGACTAACGGGGAGCTGTTTTTT. The V and J genes are TRBV5-1 and TRBJ2-2; TRBD1 or TRBD2 may be the D gene (5 bases each). Germline CDR1 and CDR2: SGHRS and YFSETQ. Trimming left V 3 bases short and J 7 bases short, with 13 bases between. The CDR3 runs 14 residues. The full variable domain, its missing parts supplied by reference TRBV5-1 and TRBJ2-2, is KAGVTQTPRYLIKTRGQQVTLSCSPISGHRSVSWYQQTPGQGLQFLFEYFSETQRNKGNFPGRFSGRQFSNSRSEMNVSTLELGDSALYLCASSWDLTNGELFFGEGSRLTVL.

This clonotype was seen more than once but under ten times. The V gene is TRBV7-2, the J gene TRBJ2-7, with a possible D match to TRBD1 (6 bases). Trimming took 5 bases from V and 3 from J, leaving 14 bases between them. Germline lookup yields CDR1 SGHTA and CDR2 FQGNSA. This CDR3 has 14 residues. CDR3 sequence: CASSPQGGNYEQYF. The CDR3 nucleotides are TGTGCCAGCAGCCCCCAAGGGGGAAACTACGAGCAGTACTTC.

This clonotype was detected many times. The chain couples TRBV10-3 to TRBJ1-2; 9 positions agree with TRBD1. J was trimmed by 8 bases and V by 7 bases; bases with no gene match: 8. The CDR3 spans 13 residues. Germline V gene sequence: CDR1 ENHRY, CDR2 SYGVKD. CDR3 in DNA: TGTGCCATCACCGGACAGGGGAACGGCGGCTACACCTTC. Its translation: CAITGQGNGGYTF.

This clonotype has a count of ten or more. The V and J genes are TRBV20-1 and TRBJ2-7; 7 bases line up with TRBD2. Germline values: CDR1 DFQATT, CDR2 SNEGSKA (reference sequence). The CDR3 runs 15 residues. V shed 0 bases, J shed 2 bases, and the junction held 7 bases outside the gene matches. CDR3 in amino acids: CSAREPASGPYEQYF. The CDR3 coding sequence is TGCAGTGCTAGAGAACCGGCTAGCGGACCCTACGAGCAGTACTTC.

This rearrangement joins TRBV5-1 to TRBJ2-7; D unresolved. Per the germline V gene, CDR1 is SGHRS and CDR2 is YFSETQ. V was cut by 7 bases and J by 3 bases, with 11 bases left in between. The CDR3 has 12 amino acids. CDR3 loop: CASRSAFYEQYF. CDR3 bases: TGCGCCAGCCGTTCGGCCTTCTACGAGCAGTACTTC.

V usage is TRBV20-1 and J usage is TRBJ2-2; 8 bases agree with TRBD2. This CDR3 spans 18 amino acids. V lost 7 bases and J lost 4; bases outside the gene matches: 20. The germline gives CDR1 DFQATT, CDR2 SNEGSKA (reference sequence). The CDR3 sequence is CSGYRVAGGLASTGELFF. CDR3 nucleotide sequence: TGCAGTGGCTACAGGGTAGCCGGCGGACTAGCTTCCACCGGGGAGCTGTTTTTT.

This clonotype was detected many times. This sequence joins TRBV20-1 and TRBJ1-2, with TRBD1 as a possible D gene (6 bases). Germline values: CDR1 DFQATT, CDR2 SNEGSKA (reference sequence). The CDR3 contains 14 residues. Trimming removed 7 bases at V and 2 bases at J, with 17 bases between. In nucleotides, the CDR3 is TGCAGTGGCGTTGGCCTCGGGGGCAACTATGGCTACACCTTC. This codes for CSGVGLGGNYGYTF.

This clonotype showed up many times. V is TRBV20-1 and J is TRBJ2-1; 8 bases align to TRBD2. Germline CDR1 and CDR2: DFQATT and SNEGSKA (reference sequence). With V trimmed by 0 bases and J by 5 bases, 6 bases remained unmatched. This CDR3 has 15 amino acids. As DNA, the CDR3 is TGCAGTGCTAGAGATGGTCGGGGGGGCCACAATGAGCAGTTCTTC. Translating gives CSARDGRGGHNEQFF.

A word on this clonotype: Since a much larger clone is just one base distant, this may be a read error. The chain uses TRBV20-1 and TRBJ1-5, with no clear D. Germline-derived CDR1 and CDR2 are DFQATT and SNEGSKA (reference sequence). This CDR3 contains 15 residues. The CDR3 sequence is CGASVFSGGNQPQHF. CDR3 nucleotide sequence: TGCGGTGCTAGTGTGTTCTCTGGAGGCAATCAGCCCCAGCATTTT.

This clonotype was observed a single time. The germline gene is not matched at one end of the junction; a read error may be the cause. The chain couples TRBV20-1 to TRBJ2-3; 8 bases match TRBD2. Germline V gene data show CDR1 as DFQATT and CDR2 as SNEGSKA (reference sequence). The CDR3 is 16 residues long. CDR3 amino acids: CCATPWGLGQSDTQYF. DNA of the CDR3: TGCTGTGCTACCCCTTGGGGACTAGGGCAATCAGATACGCAGTATTTT.

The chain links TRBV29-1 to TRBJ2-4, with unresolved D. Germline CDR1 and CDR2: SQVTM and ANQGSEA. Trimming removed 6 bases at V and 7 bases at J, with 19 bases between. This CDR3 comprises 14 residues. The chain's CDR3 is CSVAHRLDGNIQYF. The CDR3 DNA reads TGCAGCGTCGCGCACCGTCTCGATGGTAACATTCAGTACTTC.

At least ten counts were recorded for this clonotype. This CDR3 is CASSLAGPREQYF. For the CDR3, the DNA is TGTGCCAGCAGTTTAGCCGGGCCTCGCGAGCAGTACTTC. The V and J genes are TRBV27 and TRBJ2-7, with D unresolved. The CDR3 has 13 amino acids. The germline CDR1 and CDR2 sequences are MNHEY and SMNVEV (reference sequence). Between the trimmed V and J ends, which lost 2 bases and 6 bases, there was a span of 11 bases.

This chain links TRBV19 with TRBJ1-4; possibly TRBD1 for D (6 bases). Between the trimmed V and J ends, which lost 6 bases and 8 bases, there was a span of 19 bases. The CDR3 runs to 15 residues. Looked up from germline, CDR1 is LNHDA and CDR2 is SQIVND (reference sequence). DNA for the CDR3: TGTGCCAGTAGCAATTCGTGGGGGGCTGGGGAAAAACTGTTTTTT. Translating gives CASSNSWGAGEKLFF.

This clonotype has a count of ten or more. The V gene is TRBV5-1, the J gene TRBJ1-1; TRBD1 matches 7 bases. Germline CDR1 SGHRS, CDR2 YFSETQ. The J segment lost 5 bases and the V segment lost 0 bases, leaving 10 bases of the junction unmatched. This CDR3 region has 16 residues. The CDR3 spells CASSLDGVRGFTEAFF. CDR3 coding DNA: TGCGCCAGCAGCTTGGACGGGGTCAGGGGGTTTACTGAAGCTTTCTTT. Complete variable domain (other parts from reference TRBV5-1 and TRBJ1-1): KAGVTQTPRYLIKTRGQQVTLSCSPISGHRSVSWYQQTPGQGLQFLFEYFSETQRNKGNFPGRFSGRQFSNSRSEMNVSTLELGDSALYLCASSLDGVRGFTEAFFGQGTRLTVV.

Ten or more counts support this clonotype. DNA for the CDR3: TGCAGTACCGGACTAGCGGGGAAGTTCTTC. Translated, it gives CSTGLAGKFF. The rearrangement links TRBV20-1 to TRBJ2-1; 12 nucleotides line up with TRBD2. Trimming took 8 bases from V and 14 from J; bases not matched to a gene: 4. CDR1 is DFQATT, CDR2 SNEGSKA, per germline (reference sequence). This CDR3 contains 10 residues.

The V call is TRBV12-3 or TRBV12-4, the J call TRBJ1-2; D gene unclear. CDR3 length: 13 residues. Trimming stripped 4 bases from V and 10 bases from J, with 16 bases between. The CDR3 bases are TGTGCCAGCAGTTCCACGGTGGGGTGGGTCTACACCTTC. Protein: CASSSTVGWVYTF.

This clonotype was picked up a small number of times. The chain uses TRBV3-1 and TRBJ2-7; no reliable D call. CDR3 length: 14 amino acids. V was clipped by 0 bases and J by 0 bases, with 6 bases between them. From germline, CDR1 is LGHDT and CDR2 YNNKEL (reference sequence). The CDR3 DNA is TGTGCCAGCAGCCAAGATACCAGCTCCTACGAGCAGTACTTC. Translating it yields CASSQDTSSYEQYF.

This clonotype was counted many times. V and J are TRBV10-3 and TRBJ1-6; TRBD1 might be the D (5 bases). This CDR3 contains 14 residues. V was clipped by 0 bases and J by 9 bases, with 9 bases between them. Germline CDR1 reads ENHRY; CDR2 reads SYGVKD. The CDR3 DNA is TGTGCCATCAGTGAGTCCGGGACCGGTTCACCCCTCCACTTT. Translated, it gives CAISESGTGSPLHF.

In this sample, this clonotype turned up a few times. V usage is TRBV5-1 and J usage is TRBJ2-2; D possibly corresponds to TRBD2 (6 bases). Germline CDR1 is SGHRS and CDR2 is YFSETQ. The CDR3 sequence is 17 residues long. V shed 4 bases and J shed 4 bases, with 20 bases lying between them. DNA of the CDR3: TGCGCCAGCAGCCCCAGACCGGGACTCCCCAGCACCGGGGAGCTGTTTTTT. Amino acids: CASSPRPGLPSTGELFF.